These 32 T cell receptor beta chains were sequenced from one sample in a study of T-cell memory formation after mild COVID-19. Via MiXCR, TCRdb re-called the 5' RACE reads, giving one row per CDR3 protein. The table shows 300,000 to 400,000 distinct CDR3 sequences, with roughly an eighth occurring only once. The sequenced sample was PBMCs or a T cell subset sorted from them (not recorded which). These receptors came from a man aged 18 to 30 who had mild COVID-19 (a few samples of this study predate the infection). Cell type and time point are not known.

This clonotype showed up just a few times. The gene calls are TRBV7-9 and TRBJ2-3, with 8 bases aligning to TRBD1. CDR3 length: 15 amino acids. Trimming cost V 3 bases and J 7 bases; bases outside gene matches: 9. Looked up from germline, CDR1 is SEHNR and CDR2 is FQNEAQ (reference sequence). The CDR3 bases are TGTGCCAGCAGCTTCACGACAGGGGCTGTAAATACGCAGTATTTT. It yields the protein CASSFTTGAVNTQYF.

This rearrangement joins TRBV3-1 to TRBJ2-7; no reliable D call. CDR3 size: 15 residues. Germline V gene data show CDR1 as LGHDT and CDR2 as YNNKEL (reference sequence). V shed 2 bases and J shed 2 bases, with 13 bases lying between them. The CDR3 loop is CASSQMSTGPYEQYF. As DNA, the CDR3 is TGTGCCAGCAGCCAAATGTCTACCGGGCCCTACGAGCAGTACTTC.

There are many counts of this clonotype. This sequence joins TRBV7-2 and TRBJ2-3; D unclear. Looked up from germline, CDR1 is SGHTA and CDR2 is FQGNSA. V lost 4 bases to trimming and J lost 6 bases, with 11 bases between them. The CDR3 consists of 13 residues. For the CDR3, the DNA is TGTGCCAGCAGCTCTCCTTTCCGGGATACGCAGTATTTT. It encodes CASSSPFRDTQYF.

This chain uses TRBV6-5 with TRBJ1-1, with D possibly TRBD1 on 6 matching bases. Germline V lookup: CDR1 MNHEY, CDR2 SVGAGI. V was shortened by 1 base and J by 4 bases, with 16 bases between the two germline ends. This CDR3 is built from 16 residues. The CDR3 protein is CASSYFSGGLGTEAFF. Here the CDR3 DNA reads TGTGCCAGCAGTTACTTCTCCGGGGGGCTAGGCACTGAAGCTTTCTTT.

The chain employs TRBV18 and TRBJ2-3; TRBD1 aligns across 7 bases. CDR1 and CDR2 (germline): KGHSH, LQKENI. The CDR3 sequence is 14 residues long. V was pared by 8 bases and J by 3 bases, with 8 bases of the junction left unmatched. The chain's CDR3 is CASKEGQPTDTQYF. The CDR3, as DNA: TGTGCCAGCAAAGAGGGACAGCCAACAGATACGCAGTATTTT.

This chain uses TRBV7-2 with TRBJ1-2; D not certain. Germline CDR1 and CDR2: SGHTA and FQGNSA. Trimming cost V 1 base and J 7 bases, with 10 bases left between them. This CDR3 is 13 amino acids long. The CDR3 DNA sequence: TGTGCCAGCAGCTTAGTTGTTCCAACTGGCTACACCTTC. This translates into CASSLVVPTGYTF. Full variable domain (rest looked up from reference TRBV7-2 and TRBJ1-2): GAGVSQSPSNKVTEKGKDVELRCDPISGHTALYWYRQSLGQGLEFLIYFQGNSAPDKSGLPSDRFSAERTGGSVSTLTIQRTQQEDSAVYLCASSLVVPTGYTFGSGTRLTVV.

This clonotype was recorded a few times. The CDR3 coding sequence is TGTGCCAGCTCACCACCGAGGAGCGGGAGCTCCTACGAGCAGTACTTC. Translated, it gives CASSPPRSGSSYEQYF. The chain links TRBV18 to TRBJ2-7; 8 bases match TRBD2. This CDR3 is 16 amino acids long. Unmatched junction bases numbered 4, after V lost 0 bases and J lost 0 bases. Germline CDR1 KGHSH, CDR2 LQKENI.

V is TRBV9 and J is TRBJ1-1; D is ambiguous. The CDR3 is 16 residues long. Trimming took off 0 bases at V and 1 base at J, with 13 bases between the two ends. The V gene's germline CDR1 is SGDLS and CDR2 YYNGEE. CDR3 in amino acids: CASSVDIRVANTEAFF. In DNA, the CDR3 is TGTGCCAGCAGCGTAGATATAAGAGTCGCGAACACTGAAGCTTTCTTT.

In its sample, this clonotype was seen a few times. The chain is built from TRBV6-1 and TRBJ2-3, with D perhaps matching TRBD1 (6 bases). The CDR3 consists of 15 residues. Between the trimmed V and J ends, which lost 5 bases and 4 bases, there was a span of 16 bases. CDR1 and CDR2 from the germline V gene are MNHNS and SASEGT. In nucleotides, the CDR3 is TGTGCCAGCAGTACAGGGATGGGTGGGGCAGATACGCAGTATTTT. Residues: CASSTGMGGADTQYF.

The V and J genes are TRBV6-2 or TRBV6-3 and TRBJ2-1; D is possibly TRBD1 (6 bases). CDR1 MNHEY and CDR2 SVGEGT come from the germline V gene. Trimming stripped 4 bases from V and 4 bases from J, with 17 bases between. The CDR3 extends over 16 amino acids. Written as DNA, the CDR3 is TGTGCCAGCAGTTCCACGACAGGTTTTAGGTACAATGAGCAGTTCTTC. It specifies CASSSTTGFRYNEQFF.

Concerning this clonotype: This may arise from a read error, as a much more abundant clone is one base away. V usage is TRBV3-1 and J usage is TRBJ2-1, with D perhaps matching TRBD2 (6 bases). CDR1 LGHDT and CDR2 YNNKEL come from the germline V gene (reference sequence). This CDR3 is built from 17 residues. The CDR3 DNA follows: TGTGCCAGCAGCCAAGAGTTCAGTAACGGGGGAAGGAATGAGCGGTTCTTC. The encoded protein is CASSQEFSNGGRNERFF.

This clonotype was seen at least ten times. This chain's CDR3 is CAWSAGQGGGYTF. The CDR3 bases are TGTGCCTGGAGCGCCGGACAGGGGGGAGGCTACACCTTC. This chain uses TRBV30 with TRBJ1-2; TRBD1 matches 10 bases. The CDR3 loop spans 13 amino acids. The germline V gene encodes CDR1 GTSNPN and CDR2 SVGIG (reference sequence). V dropped 3 bases and J dropped 8; count of bases not matched to a gene: 6.

This clonotype came up a few times. One base away lies a much larger clone, so this may be a sequencing read error. This chain joins TRBV4-1 and TRBJ1-6; 11 nucleotides match TRBD1. CDR3 size: 14 residues. Per the germline V gene, CDR1 is MGHRA and CDR2 is YSYEKL. CDR3: CASSHGTGGSPLLF. DNA of the CDR3: TGCGCCAGCAGCCATGGGACAGGGGGATCACCCCTCCTCTTT.

This clonotype was seen a few times. The CDR3 nucleotides read TGTGCCAGCAGCCAAGTGGGGCGGTCTCGGGAGCAGTTCTTC. Translation: CASSQVGRSREQFF. The chain is built from TRBV14 and TRBJ2-1, with TRBD1 as a possible D gene (5 bases). CDR1 is SGHDN, CDR2 FVKESK, per germline. Trimming removed 1 base from V and 10 bases from J, with 14 bases in between. This CDR3 spans 14 amino acids.

This clonotype has a count of ten or more. The CDR3 nucleotides read TGCGCCAGCAGCCAAGAGGGTGGCAGGGGTGGTGAGCAGTACGTC. It specifies CASSQEGGRGGEQYV. The rearrangement links TRBV4-1 to TRBJ2-7, with TRBD1 as a possible D gene (6 bases). Deletions cut 0 bases from V and 7 bases from J, with 16 bases between. Germline V gene data show CDR1 as MGHRA and CDR2 as YSYEKL. The CDR3 totals 15 residues.

The chain has TRBV9 and TRBJ2-7; possibly TRBD1 or TRBD2 for D (5 bases each). The V end was cut by 0 bases, the J end by 2 bases, with 9 bases between. CDR1 and CDR2 from the germline V gene are SGDLS and YYNGEE. The CDR3 has 14 residues. The CDR3 sequence: CASSVAGAPYEQYF. The CDR3 region has the DNA TGTGCCAGCAGCGTAGCCGGGGCCCCCTACGAGCAGTACTTC.

This clonotype appeared a few times. The V gene is TRBV12-3 or TRBV12-4, the J gene TRBJ2-2, with a weak D call TRBD1 (6 bases). This CDR3 has 14 amino acids. V was clipped by 6 bases and J by 1 base, with 9 bases between them. CDR3 sequence: CASRGQQNTGELFF. The CDR3 DNA reads as TGTGCCAGCAGAGGACAGCAGAACACCGGGGAGCTGTTTTTT.

The V call is TRBV7-2, the J call TRBJ2-7; 10 nucleotides align to TRBD2. The CDR3 length is 19 residues. Trimming took 0 bases from V and 0 from J; bases not matched to a gene: 11. CDR1 and CDR2 (germline): SGHTA, FQGNSA. The DNA for the CDR3 is TGTGCCAGCAGCTTAGCCCCCGCAGCGGGGGGGGATAGCTCCTACGAGCAGTACGTC. Translation gives CASSLAPAAGGDSSYEQYV.

J is TRBJ2-3 and V is TRBV7-2, with a tentative D call TRBD1 (5 bases). From germline, CDR1 is SGHTA and CDR2 FQGNSA. Trimming took off 3 bases at V and 0 bases at J, with 13 bases between the two ends. The CDR3 is made up of 16 amino acids. In DNA, the CDR3 is TGTGCCAGCAGCTTCGGACATTATTCTAGCACAGATACGCAGTATTTT. Translated, it gives CASSFGHYSSTDTQYF.

This chain links TRBV6-5 with TRBJ1-5, with 9 bases fitting TRBD1. The CDR3 has 16 amino acids. Trimming removed 6 bases from V and 7 bases from J; junction bases left unmatched: 13. Per the germline V gene, CDR1 is MNHEY and CDR2 is SVGAGI. This chain's CDR3 is CASSSTPGQGEQPQHF. As DNA, the CDR3 is TGTGCCAGCAGCAGTACTCCGGGACAGGGCGAACAGCCCCAGCATTTT.

This clonotype was seen ten or more times. The gene calls are TRBV12-3 or TRBV12-4 and TRBJ2-1; tentative D call: TRBD2 (6 bases). This CDR3 region has 13 residues. Trimming removed 7 bases from V and 6 bases from J, with 13 bases in between. The chain's CDR3 is CASIYGGINEQFF. CDR3 bases: TGTGCCAGCATCTACGGGGGTATCAATGAGCAGTTCTTC.

The chain recombines TRBV6-8 with TRBJ1-2; D gene unclear. The length of the CDR3 is 17 residues. The germline gives CDR1 MNHGY, CDR2 SAAAGT. The V end lost 2 bases, the J end lost 3 bases, and 19 bases lay between the germline ends. CDR3 in amino acids: CASSYGLTSGFYYGYTF. The CDR3, as DNA: TGTGCCAGCAGTTACGGTCTTACGTCGGGATTTTACTATGGCTACACCTTC.

The rearrangement joins TRBV7-3 to TRBJ1-2; the match to TRBD1 covers 8 bases. The germline V gene has CDR1 SGHTA and CDR2 FQGTGA. The V gene end was trimmed by 5 bases and the J gene end by 10 bases; junction bases not matched to a gene: 6. The CDR3 length is 12 residues. The DNA for the CDR3 is TGTGCCAGCAGCCCCGGACAGGGAATCTACACCTTC. Residues: CASSPGQGIYTF.

The rearrangement links TRBV20-1 to TRBJ1-3; D is perhaps TRBD1 (6 bases). The CDR3 covers 13 residues. Germline loops: CDR1 DFQATT, CDR2 SNEGSKA (reference sequence). With 6 bases removed from V and 4 bases from J, the gap between germline ends came to 13 bases. CDR3 nucleotides: TGCAGTGCCTACAGGGTTGTCGGAAACACCATATATTTT. This translates into CSAYRVVGNTIYF.

Only a few counts were recorded for this clonotype. The chain uses TRBV6-5 and TRBJ1-1, with a tentative D call TRBD1 (5 bases). Trimming shortened V by 6 bases and J by 5 bases, and 13 bases separated the two germline ends. The CDR3 totals 13 residues. Germline loops: CDR1 MNHEY, CDR2 SVGAGI. The CDR3 loop reads CASSFRTTTEAFF. The CDR3 bases are TGTGCCAGCAGCTTCAGGACAACAACTGAAGCTTTCTTT.

The chain employs TRBV4-2 and TRBJ1-1, with D possibly TRBD1 on 6 matching bases. The germline gives CDR1 LGHNA, CDR2 YNFKEQ. The CDR3 runs 19 residues. The V and J ends lost 0 bases and 5 bases respectively, with 25 bases between them. CDR3 coding DNA: TGTGCCAGCAGCCAAGATCCCCCAGGGAGGGGGGCGGCGAGTACTGAAGCTTTCTTT. Residues: CASSQDPPGRGAASTEAFF.

This clonotype has just a few counts. The rearrangement links TRBV4-1 to TRBJ2-2, with 9 bases that match TRBD2. The germline CDR1 and CDR2 sequences are MGHRA and YSYEKL. This CDR3 is 17 amino acids long. V trimming: 2 bases; J trimming: 0 bases; junction bases outside the gene matches: 4. CDR3 residues: CASSQYLAGTNTGELFF. The CDR3, as DNA: TGCGCCAGCAGCCAATACCTAGCGGGGACGAACACCGGGGAGCTGTTTTTT.

This sequence joins TRBV29-1 and TRBJ1-4; D is possibly TRBD1 (5 bases). Trimming removed 4 bases from V and 12 bases from J, with 15 bases in between. Germline CDR1 is SQVTM and CDR2 is ANQGSEA. The CDR3 extends over 12 amino acids. This chain's CDR3 is CSVAQLQGELFF. The CDR3 nucleotides are TGCAGCGTTGCCCAACTTCAGGGTGAACTGTTTTTT.

This clonotype was seen at least ten times. This chain links TRBV5-1 with TRBJ2-3; D remains ambiguous. Trimming pared 0 bases from V and 6 bases from J, leaving 8 bases between. This CDR3 has 13 residues. CDR1 is SGHRS, CDR2 YFSETQ, per germline. CDR3 residues: CASSLDGSDTQYF. Written as DNA, the CDR3 is TGCGCCAGCAGCTTGGACGGGTCGGATACGCAGTATTTT.

The chain is built from TRBV6-1 and TRBJ1-5; D gene unclear. Germline lookup yields CDR1 MNHNS and CDR2 SASEGT. This CDR3 region has 15 residues. The V end lost 0 bases, the J end lost 3 bases, and 9 bases lay between the germline ends. The CDR3 DNA reads TGTGCCAGCAGTGAAGCAACGTTCCACAATCAGCCCCAGCATTTT. Its translation: CASSEATFHNQPQHF.

The table lists this clonotype with a few counts. The chain has TRBV15 and TRBJ1-5; 7 nucleotides match TRBD1. The germline V gene encodes CDR1 LNHNV and CDR2 YYDKDF (reference sequence). The CDR3 spans 15 residues. The trim removed 1 base at V and 7 bases at J, leaving 7 bases unmatched. CDR3 coding DNA: TGTGCCACCAGCAGAGTACGGACAGGTCTCCAGCCCCAGCATTTT. Its translation: CATSRVRTGLQPQHF.

This chain uses TRBV5-1 with TRBJ2-4, with TRBD2 matching 8 bases. Germline CDR1 is SGHRS and CDR2 is YFSETQ. With 1 base clipped from V and 9 bases from J, the junction kept 6 bases outside the gene matches. The CDR3 is 14 amino acids. The CDR3, as DNA: TGCGCCAGCAGCTTGTCCGGCGGGGGGCCCATTCAGTACTTC. Amino acid sequence: CASSLSGGGPIQYF.